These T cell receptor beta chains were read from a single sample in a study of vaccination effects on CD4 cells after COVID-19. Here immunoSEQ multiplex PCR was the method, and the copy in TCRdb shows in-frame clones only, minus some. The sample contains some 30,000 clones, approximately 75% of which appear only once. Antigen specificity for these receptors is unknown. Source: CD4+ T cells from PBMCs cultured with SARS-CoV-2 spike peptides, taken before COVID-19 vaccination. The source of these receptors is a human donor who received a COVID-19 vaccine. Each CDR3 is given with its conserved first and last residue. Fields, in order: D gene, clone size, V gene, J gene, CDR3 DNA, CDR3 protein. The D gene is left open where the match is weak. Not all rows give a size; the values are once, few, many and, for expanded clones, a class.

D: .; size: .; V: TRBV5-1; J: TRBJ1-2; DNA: TGCGCCAGCAGCTTGGGGACGGGAGGCTACACCTTC; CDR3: CASSLGTGGYTF
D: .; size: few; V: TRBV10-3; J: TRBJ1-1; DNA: TGTGCCATCAGTGGGGGGGGATTCGCCAGGAACACTGAAGCTTTCTTT; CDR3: CAISGGGFARNTEAFF
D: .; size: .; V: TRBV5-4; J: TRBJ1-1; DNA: TGTGCCAGCAGCGGGGCGGGACTCCTGGCCGGGACTGAAGCTTTCTTT; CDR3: CASSGAGLLAGTEAFF
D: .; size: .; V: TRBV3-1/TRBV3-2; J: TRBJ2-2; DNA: TGTGCCAGCCGGGGGCCCATTTTAGGCGGGGAGCTGTTTTTT; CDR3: CASRGPILGGELFF
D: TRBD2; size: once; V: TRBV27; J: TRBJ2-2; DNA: TGTGCCAGCAGTTTACAAGCGGGAGTGGCCGGGGAGCTGTTTTTT; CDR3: CASSLQAGVAGELFF
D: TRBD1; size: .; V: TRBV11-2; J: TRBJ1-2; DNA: TGTGCCAGCAAAAAACCGGGACAGGGGGTGGGAGGCTACACCTTC; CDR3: CASKKPGQGVGGYTF
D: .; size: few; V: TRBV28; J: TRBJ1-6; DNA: TGTGCCAGCATAGGGGAGGTTTCTAATTCACCCCTCCACTTT; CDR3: CASIGEVSNSPLHF
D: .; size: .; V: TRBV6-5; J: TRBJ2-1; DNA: TGTGCCAGCAGTTATTTAAGAGGGAAGGTGGATGAGCAGTTCTTC; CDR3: CASSYLRGKVDEQFF
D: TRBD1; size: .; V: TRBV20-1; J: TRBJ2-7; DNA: TGCAGTGCTAGTCCCGGGACAGGGGGCTACGAGCAGTACTTC; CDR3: CSASPGTGGYEQYF
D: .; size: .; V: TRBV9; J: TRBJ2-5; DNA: TGTGCCAGCAGCGTACACCCGACTAGCCAAGAGACCCAGTACTTC; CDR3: CASSVHPTSQETQYF
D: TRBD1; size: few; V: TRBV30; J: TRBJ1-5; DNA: TGTGCCTGGAGGGAGACCGGGACAGGACGCAATCAGCCCCAGCATTTT; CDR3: CAWRETGTGRNQPQHF
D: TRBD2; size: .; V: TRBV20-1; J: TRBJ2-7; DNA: TGCAGTGCTAGTCTAGCGGGGGGCCTACACTACGAGCAGTACTTC; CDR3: CSASLAGGLHYEQYF
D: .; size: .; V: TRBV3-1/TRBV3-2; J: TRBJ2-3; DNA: TGTGCCAGCAGCCAACCCCGGGCTAGGACGGATACGCAGTATTTT; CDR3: CASSQPRARTDTQYF
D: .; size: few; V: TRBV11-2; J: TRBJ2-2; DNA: TGTGCCAGCAGCTTATCCCGGGCCGGGGAGCTGTTTTTT; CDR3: CASSLSRAGELFF
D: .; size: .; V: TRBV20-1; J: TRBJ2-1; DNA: TGCAGTGCTAGTTTCAGGGCTGGTAATGAGCAGTTCTTC; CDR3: CSASFRAGNEQFF
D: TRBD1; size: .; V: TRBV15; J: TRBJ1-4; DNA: TGTGCCACCAGCAGAGGGTCGGGACAGGGGGAAATTAATGAAAAACTGTTTTTT; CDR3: CATSRGSGQGEINEKLFF